This is a list of T cell receptor beta chains from one sample in a study of blood T cell repertoires in COVID-19. Produced via immunoSEQ multiplex PCR; TCRdb's table is partial and in-frame only. Altogether nearly 40,000 clones are present, approximately 88% being singletons, with the ten largest covering approximately 8.1%. Sequencing was carried out using peripheral blood. The source is a woman in her 70s with acute or convalescent COVID-19. Each CDR3 is given with its conserved first and last residue. D genes are given only for firm matches. Where a row states a size, it is once, few, many or the class of an expanded clone; other rows omit it.

abundance,j_gene,d_gene,v_gene,CDR3aa,CDR3nt
NA,TRBJ2-3,NA,TRBV2,CASSGDNTDTQYF,TGTGCCAGCAGTGGGGACAACACAGATACGCAGTATTTT
NA,TRBJ2-1,NA,TRBV18,CASSPQTGMDYNEQFF,TGTGCCAGCTCACCTCAGACGGGTATGGACTACAATGAGCAGTTCTTC
NA,TRBJ2-3,NA,TRBV19,CASARRRITDTQYF,TGTGCCAGCGCCCGACGGAGAATCACAGATACGCAGTATTTT
NA,TRBJ1-1,NA,TRBV11-2,CASSLELGAGTEAFF,TGTGCCAGCAGCTTGGAACTGGGGGCGGGCACTGAAGCTTTCTTT
NA,TRBJ1-1,NA,TRBV27,CASSLLENTEAFF,TGTGCCAGCAGTTTGTTAGAGAACACTGAAGCTTTCTTT
NA,TRBJ1-4,NA,TRBV7-2,CASSPHTGSGNEKLFF,TGTGCCAGCAGCCCGCATACAGGCTCGGGTAATGAAAAACTGTTTTTT
NA,TRBJ2-1,TRBD2,TRBV18,CASSLGGAGNYNEQFF,TGTGCCAGCTCCCTGGGGGGAGCGGGGAACTACAATGAGCAGTTCTTC
once,TRBJ2-1,TRBD2,TRBV3-1/TRBV3-2,CATDSGRAAYNEQFF,TGTGCCACCGATAGCGGGAGGGCCGCCTACAATGAGCAGTTCTTC
NA,TRBJ2-1,TRBD2,TRBV4-2,CASSQEETSGRLSYNEQFF,TGTGCCAGCAGCCAAGAGGAGACTAGCGGGAGGTTGTCCTACAATGAGCAGTTCTTC
NA,TRBJ2-1,NA,TRBV21-1,CASSIQRNEQFF,TGTGCCAGCAGCATCCAGCGGAATGAGCAGTTCTTC
NA,TRBJ2-4,NA,TRBV6-2/TRBV6-3,CASSPYRDLNIQYF,TGTGCCAGCAGTCCATACCGGGACTTAAACATTCAGTACTTC
NA,TRBJ2-5,TRBD2,TRBV7-2,CASSSAGGPETQYF,TGTGCCAGCAGTTCAGCGGGGGGCCCGGAGACCCAGTACTTC
NA,TRBJ2-3,TRBD2,TRBV18,CASSPAGADTQYF,TGTGCCAGCTCACCAGCGGGAGCAGATACGCAGTATTTT
once,TRBJ1-4,TRBD1,TRBV11-3,CASSLTQGAGEKLFF,TGTGCCAGCAGCTTGACACAGGGGGCTGGTGAAAAACTGTTTTTT
NA,TRBJ1-1,TRBD1,TRBV5-5,CASSLDGGQGASGAFF,TGTGCCAGCAGCTTGGATGGGGGACAGGGGGCAAGTGGGGCTTTCTTT
NA,TRBJ1-4,TRBD1,TRBV29-1,CSGRTGDEKPFF,TGCAGCGGACGGACAGGGGATGAAAAACCGTTTTTT
NA,TRBJ1-1,NA,TRBV3-1/TRBV3-2,CASSQFGNTEAFF,TGTGCCAGCAGCCAGTTCGGGAACACTGAAGCTTTCTTT
few,TRBJ1-5,TRBD1,TRBV10-2,CASRQGQSNQPQHF,TGCGCCAGCCGGCAGGGACAGTCCAATCAGCCCCAGCATTTT
NA,TRBJ2-5,TRBD2,TRBV5-4,CASIDQREGEETQYF,TGTGCCAGCATCGATCAGCGGGAGGGAGAAGAGACCCAGTACTTC
once,TRBJ1-2,NA,TRBV19,CASSTGQLLDYGYTF,TGTGCCAGTAGTACTGGACAACTATTGGACTATGGCTACACCTTC
NA,TRBJ2-1,TRBD1,TRBV19,CASSIDLGQGNEQFF,TGTGCCAGTAGTATAGATCTCGGACAGGGCAATGAGCAGTTCTTC
few,TRBJ1-4,TRBD1,TRBV9,CASSGGTGWNEKLFF,TGTGCCAGCAGCGGCGGGACAGGGTGGAATGAAAAACTGTTTTTT
NA,TRBJ1-1,NA,TRBV18,CASSLATGSMNTEAFF,TGTGCCAGCTCACTAGCCACGGGGTCTATGAACACTGAAGCTTTCTTT
NA,TRBJ1-1,NA,TRBV7-9,CASSLPPQMNTEAFF,TGTGCCAGCAGCTTACCCCCACAAATGAACACTGAAGCTTTCTTT
few,TRBJ2-3,NA,TRBV6-2/TRBV6-3,CASSPTGASTDTQYF,TGTGCCAGCAGTCCGACAGGCGCTAGCACAGATACGCAGTATTTT
NA,TRBJ1-2,NA,TRBV4-3,CASSRGRGLIYGYTF,TGCGCCAGCAGCCGTGGGCGGGGGCTAATCTATGGCTACACCTTC
NA,TRBJ2-4,NA,TRBV6-1,CASSEIAGVGNIQYF,TGTGCCAGCAGTGAAATTGCAGGGGTCGGAAACATTCAGTACTTC
NA,TRBJ1-1,NA,TRBV28,CASSPNEGTNTEAFF,TGTGCCAGCAGTCCAAACGAGGGTACGAACACTGAAGCTTTCTTT
NA,TRBJ2-3,TRBD2,TRBV30,CAWGLAGGTDTQYF,TGTGCCTGGGGGTTAGCGGGAGGAACAGATACGCAGTATTTT
NA,TRBJ2-5,TRBD2,TRBV5-1,CASSLGGGAYETQYF,TGCGCCAGCAGCTTGGGCGGGGGGGCTTATGAGACCCAGTACTTC
NA,TRBJ2-5,TRBD2,TRBV9,CASSVASGVQETQYF,TGTGCCAGCAGCGTGGCTAGCGGGGTCCAAGAGACCCAGTACTTC
NA,TRBJ1-2,NA,TRBV12-3/TRBV12-4,CASSRQPIYGYTF,TGTGCCAGCAGTAGACAGCCGATCTATGGCTACACCTTC
NA,TRBJ2-2,NA,TRBV30,CAWKLGMNTGELFF,TGTGCCTGGAAACTAGGGATGAACACCGGGGAGCTGTTTTTT
NA,TRBJ1-3,NA,TRBV9,CASSGDRGNTIYF,TGTGCCAGCAGCGGCGACAGGGGAAACACCATATATTTT
NA,TRBJ2-2,NA,TRBV25-1,CASLTDSNGELFF,TGTGCCAGCCTTACAGACAGTAACGGGGAGCTGTTTTTT
NA,TRBJ2-5,NA,TRBV19,CASSTSGFKETQYF,TGTGCCAGTAGTACCTCAGGGTTTAAAGAGACCCAGTACTTC
once,TRBJ1-5,NA,TRBV2,CASSGAGLGQPQHF,TGTGCCAGCAGTGGGGCAGGGCTTGGACAGCCCCAGCATTTT
NA,TRBJ1-1,NA,TRBV4-1,CASSQEGGRRTEAFF,TGCGCCAGCAGCCAAGAGGGAGGGAGGCGCACTGAAGCTTTCTTT
NA,TRBJ2-5,NA,TRBV7-2,CASSRRTERGAQYF,TGTGCCAGCAGCCGGAGGACAGAGAGAGGGGCCCAGTACTTC
few,TRBJ1-5,TRBD1,TRBV19,CASYRTGLNQPQHF,TGTGCCAGTTACCGGACAGGCCTGAATCAGCCCCAGCATTTT
NA,TRBJ2-2,NA,TRBV9,CASSVGAGGPGELFF,TGTGCCAGCAGCGTAGGGGCAGGGGGGCCCGGGGAGCTGTTTTTT
NA,TRBJ1-6,NA,TRBV28,CASSTPSKSSYNSPLHF,TGTGCCAGCAGTACCCCTTCAAAGAGCTCCTATAATTCACCCCTCCACTTT
NA,TRBJ2-3,NA,TRBV29-1,CSTQGTISSTDTQYF,TGCAGTACTCAGGGGACCATATCTAGCACAGATACGCAGTATTTT
NA,TRBJ1-2,TRBD1,TRBV18,CASSPPTGTNYGYTF,TGTGCCAGCTCACCACCGACAGGGACTAACTATGGCTACACCTTC
NA,TRBJ2-2,TRBD1,TRBV5-1,CASSWGQGSTGELFF,TGCGCCAGCAGCTGGGGACAGGGATCCACCGGGGAGCTGTTTTTT
NA,TRBJ2-5,NA,TRBV29-1,CSVDLQSGEKTQYF,TGCAGCGTTGACCTGCAGTCAGGGGAGAAGACCCAGTACTTC